These 22 T cell receptor beta chains originate from one sample sequenced in a study of blood T cell repertoires in COVID-19. Measured with immunoSEQ multiplex PCR; TCRdb has only the in-frame clones, and not every one. The table lists fewer than 250,000 clones, around four fifths of them singletons. The sequencing input was PBMCs or T cells enriched from blood (not recorded which). These receptors were collected from a woman aged 45 to 65 who had been exposed to COVID-19.

The J gene is TRBJ1-6, the V gene TRBV7-8, with D uncertain. Germline CDR1 reads SGHVS; CDR2 reads FQNEAQ. V shed 1 base and J shed 9 bases, with 7 bases lying between them. The CDR3 covers 13 residues. The CDR3 spells CASSLGGGSPLHF. DNA of the CDR3: TGTGCCAGCAGCTTAGGAGGAGGTTCACCCCTCCACTTT.

This clone was picked up one time. This chain joins TRBV6-5 and TRBJ2-5; D is ambiguous. Per germline, CDR1 MNHEY and CDR2 SVGAGI. The CDR3 totals 12 residues. Between the trimmed V and J ends, which lost 2 bases and 5 bases, there was a span of 6 bases. The CDR3 DNA reads TGTGCCAGCAGTTACAAAGCGGAGACCCAGTACTTC. It is translated as CASSYKAETQYF.

V usage is TRBV11-2 and J usage is TRBJ2-3; tentative D call: TRBD2 (5 bases). V was shortened by 1 base and J by 2 bases, with 13 bases between the two germline ends. Germline assignment: CDR1 SGHAT and CDR2 FQNNGV. This CDR3 is built from 16 residues. The CDR3 sequence: CASSLGLSGFTDTQYF. The CDR3 coding sequence is TGTGCCAGCAGCTTAGGTCTTTCGGGGTTCACAGATACGCAGTATTTT.

The CDR3 sequence: CASSSGDTYNEQFF. The DNA of the CDR3 is TGTGCCAGCAGCTCAGGGGATACCTACAATGAGCAGTTCTTC. The genes are TRBV7-8 and TRBJ2-1, with a weak D call TRBD1 (6 bases). Germline V lookup: CDR1 SGHVS, CDR2 FQNEAQ. V lost 4 bases and J 2 bases, leaving 9 bases between the germline ends. This CDR3 has 14 residues.

This sequence joins TRBV19 and TRBJ1-1; D gene ambiguous. Germline V gene data show CDR1 as LNHDA and CDR2 as SQIVND (reference sequence). The CDR3 is 15 residues long. Trimming shortened V by 1 base and J by 2 bases, and 11 bases separated the two germline ends. The CDR3 loop is CASSIVASSNTEAFF. In DNA, the CDR3 is TGTGCCAGTAGTATAGTGGCCAGTTCCAACACTGAAGCTTTCTTT.

The chain links TRBV3-1 (or the pseudogene TRBV3-2) to TRBJ2-2; no clear D gene. This CDR3 comprises 14 residues. V lost 1 base, J lost 6 bases, and 9 bases lay in between. The germline V gene has CDR1 LGHDT and CDR2 YNNKEL (reference sequence). The CDR3 DNA reads TGTGCCAGCAGCCAAGGGGTAGCTTCCGGGGAGCTGTTTTTT. Its protein is CASSQGVASGELFF.

This clone was picked up one time. J is TRBJ1-1 and V is TRBV5-4, with no clear D. CDR3 length: 15 amino acids. Per germline, CDR1 SGHNT and CDR2 YYREEE (reference sequence). The V end was cut by 0 bases, the J end by 0 bases, with 9 bases between. Written as DNA, the CDR3 is TGTGCCAGCAGCTTGGCCGCAGGAATGAACACTGAAGCTTTCTTT. Encoded protein: CASSLAAGMNTEAFF.

The chain links TRBV19 to TRBJ2-2, with 10 bases fitting TRBD2. The V gene end was trimmed by 4 bases and the J gene end by 6 bases; junction bases not matched to a gene: 11. In germline, CDR1 is LNHDA, CDR2 SQIVND (reference sequence). The CDR3 totals 17 residues. The CDR3 sequence is CASSTLGLAGASGELFF. CDR3 coding DNA: TGTGCCAGTAGTACCCTGGGGCTAGCGGGGGCGTCCGGGGAGCTGTTTTTT.

The genes are TRBV6-5 and TRBJ2-5; D perhaps matches TRBD1 (8 bases). Trimming pared 7 bases from V and 5 bases from J, leaving 14 bases between. There are 13 residues in the CDR3. Germline CDR1 is MNHEY and CDR2 is SVGAGI. The chain's CDR3 is CASNEQGGETQYF. CDR3 in DNA: TGTGCCAGCAACGAACAGGGGGGGGAGACCCAGTACTTC.

V gene TRBV10-3 combines with J gene TRBJ2-2, with TRBD1 matching 11 bases. The CDR3 length is 14 residues. Looked up from germline, CDR1 is ENHRY and CDR2 is SYGVKD. V shed 11 bases, J shed 7 bases, and the junction held 9 bases outside the gene matches. The CDR3 loop reads CAAGGTGGVGELFF. Here the CDR3 DNA reads TGTGCCGCAGGAGGGACAGGGGGTGTCGGGGAGCTGTTTTTT.

The CDR3, as DNA: TGTGCCAGCAGCCCTCTCCCGGGACTAGCGAGCACAGATACGCAGTATTTT. It translates to CASSPLPGLASTDTQYF. The V gene is TRBV7-3, the J gene TRBJ2-3; TRBD2 matches 10 bases. CDR1 SGHTA and CDR2 FQGTGA come from the germline V gene. This CDR3 comprises 17 residues. V lost 5 bases and J lost 0; bases outside the gene matches: 8.

The chain combines TRBV24-1 with TRBJ1-2, with D possibly matching TRBD1 (5 bases). Between the trimmed V and J ends, which lost 4 bases and 1 base, there was a span of 12 bases. From germline, CDR1 is KGHDR and CDR2 SFDVKD. The CDR3 runs 15 residues. CDR3 in amino acids: CATSEGVGRNYGYTF. The CDR3 DNA reads TGTGCCACCAGTGAAGGGGTCGGGCGTAACTATGGCTACACCTTC.

With regard to this clone: Germline and junction disagree at one end, which may indicate a read error. The V gene is TRBV7-6, the J gene TRBJ2-2; 7 bases map to TRBD1. CDR3 length equals 17 residues. CDR1 is SGHVS, CDR2 FNYEAQ, per germline. The CDR3 here is CASSLRPGQSKTGELFF. CDR3 bases: TGTGCCAGCAGCTTGCGGCCGGGACAGTCGAAGACCGGGGAGCTGTTTTTT. Drawing the rest from reference TRBV7-6 and TRBJ2-2, the complete variable domain is GAGVSQSPRYKVTKRGQDVALRCDPISGHVSLYWYRQALGQGPEFLTYFNYEAQQDKSGLPNDRFSAERPEGSISTLTIQRTEQRDSAMYRCASSLRPGQSKTGELFFGEGSRLTVL.

The V call is TRBV9, the J call TRBJ1-1, with TRBD1 identical over 7 bases. Germline CDR1 and CDR2: SGDLS and YYNGEE. V lost 0 bases, J lost 1 base, and 3 bases stayed unmatched. This CDR3 is built from 15 residues. CDR3 in DNA: TGTGCCAGCAGCGTAGAGGACAGGCGGAACACTGAAGCTTTCTTT. It codes for CASSVEDRRNTEAFF.

The chain couples TRBV28 to TRBJ2-4; 7 nucleotides align to TRBD1. CDR3 size: 14 residues. After removal of 5 bases from V and 6 bases from J, the junction contained 7 bases not matched to a gene. The V gene's germline CDR1 is MDHEN and CDR2 SYDVKM. CDR3 region: CASSLTGVGNIQYF. The CDR3 DNA is TGTGCCAGCAGTCTCACAGGGGTGGGAAACATTCAGTACTTC.

The sample holds one count of this clone. The genes are TRBV5-1 and TRBJ2-1; 12 bases are a match to TRBD2. V lost 5 bases to trimming and J lost 7 bases; unmatched junction nucleotides: 19. This CDR3 comprises 19 residues. Germline V gives CDR1 SGHRS, CDR2 YFSETQ. Here the CDR3 reads CASSPKTSGGPGSINEQFF. DNA for the CDR3: TGCGCCAGCAGTCCCAAGACTAGCGGGGGCCCGGGTAGCATTAATGAGCAGTTCTTC.

The V and J genes are TRBV18 and TRBJ1-1; D gene unclear. CDR1 KGHSH and CDR2 LQKENI come from the germline V gene. CDR3 length equals 13 residues. Written as DNA, the CDR3 is TGTGTAAGCCGGGCCGAGGGCAACACTGAAGCTTTCTTT. It is translated as CVSRAEGNTEAFF.

The chain joins TRBV20-1 to TRBJ2-1, with 9 bases matching TRBD1. The germline CDR1 and CDR2 sequences are DFQATT and SNEGSKA (reference sequence). The CDR3 extends over 16 amino acids. The V and J ends lost 4 bases and 5 bases, in that order; junction bases with no gene match: 12. The chain's CDR3 is CSATEPRDRVNNEQFF. The CDR3 nucleotides read TGCAGTGCTACTGAGCCCCGGGACAGGGTTAACAATGAGCAGTTCTTC.

The rearrangement uses TRBV13 and TRBJ2-3, with unresolved D. The CDR3 is 13 residues long. Germline CDR1 reads PRHDT; CDR2 reads FYEKMQ (reference sequence). The V and J ends lost 6 bases and 2 bases respectively, with 9 bases between them. In nucleotides, the CDR3 is TGTGCCAGCAGGGAGCTTATCACAGATACGCAGTATTTT. It translates to CASRELITDTQYF.

The chain has TRBV2 and TRBJ2-5; D remains ambiguous. V was clipped by 6 bases and J by 1 base, with 15 bases between them. The CDR3 is 15 residues long. The germline V gene encodes CDR1 SNHLY and CDR2 FYNNEI. CDR3 sequence (DNA): TGTGCCAGCAGCCAGAACAGTGCCCGCCAAGAGACCCAGTACTTC. Its protein product is CASSQNSARQETQYF.

The V gene is TRBV3-1 (or the pseudogene TRBV3-2), the J gene TRBJ2-4; 12 bases fit TRBD2. Germline CDR1 reads LGHDT; CDR2 reads YNNKEL (reference sequence). V was clipped by 1 base and J by 6 bases; unmatched bases: 4. The CDR3 runs 16 residues. This CDR3 is CASSQGPSGGVNIQYF. DNA for the CDR3: TGTGCCAGCAGCCAAGGTCCTAGCGGGGGGGTAAACATTCAGTACTTC.

Concerning this clone itself: Other DNA variants within this sample encode the same CDR3. The rearrangement uses TRBV7-9 and TRBJ2-7; tentatively, D is TRBD1 (6 bases). Germline V gene sequence: CDR1 SEHNR, CDR2 FQNEAQ (reference sequence). V dropped 0 bases and J dropped 3 bases, with 6 bases sitting between them. The CDR3 is 13 residues long. Here the CDR3 DNA reads TGTGCCAGCAGCTTAGCAGGGGGCTACGAGCAGTACTTC. Its translation is CASSLAGGYEQYF.